The entry below gives a single T cell receptor beta chain sequence along with its context. This specimen comes from a study of blood T cell repertoires in COVID-19. The overall study: T cells, B-cell-depleted T cells, or PBMCs provided the cDNA or gDNA that served as material.

The assay was immunoSEQ multiplex PCR, and TCRdb's table has in-frame clones only and misses some. The table lists about 73,000 clones, 65% to 85% of them singletons. Trimming removed 4 bases at V and 0 bases at J, with 10 bases between. Germline V gene data show CDR1 as SGHDT and CDR2 as YYEEEE. The CDR3 is 14 amino acids. The sequencing input was peripheral blood. The chain recombines TRBV5-6 with TRBJ1-1, with D perhaps matching TRBD1 (5 bases). The TCR sequence derives from a man over 45 with active COVID-19. CDR3 DNA: TGTGCCAGCAGCCGCGGGACCCTGAACACTGAAGCTTTCTTT. This gives the protein CASSRGTLNTEAFF.